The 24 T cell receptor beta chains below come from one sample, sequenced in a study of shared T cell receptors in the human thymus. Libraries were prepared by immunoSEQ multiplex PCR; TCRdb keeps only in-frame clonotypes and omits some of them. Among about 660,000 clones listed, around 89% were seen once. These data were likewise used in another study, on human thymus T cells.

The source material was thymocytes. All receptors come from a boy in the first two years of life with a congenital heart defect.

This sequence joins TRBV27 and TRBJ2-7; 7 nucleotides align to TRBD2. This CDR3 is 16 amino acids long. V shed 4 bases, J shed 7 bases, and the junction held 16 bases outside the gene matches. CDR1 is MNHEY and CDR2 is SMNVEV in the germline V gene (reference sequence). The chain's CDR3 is CASSSIGAGAPLEQYF. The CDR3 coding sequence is TGTGCCAGCAGTTCAATCGGCGCGGGAGCACCTTTGGAGCAGTACTTC.

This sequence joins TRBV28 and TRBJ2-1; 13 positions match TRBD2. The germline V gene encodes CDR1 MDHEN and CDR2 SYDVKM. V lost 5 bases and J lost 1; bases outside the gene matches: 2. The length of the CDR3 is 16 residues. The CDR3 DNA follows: TGTGCCAGCAGTCAGACTAGCGGGAGGTCCTACAATGAGCAGTTCTTC. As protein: CASSQTSGRSYNEQFF. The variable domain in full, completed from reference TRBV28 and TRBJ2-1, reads DVKVTQSSRYLVKRTGEKVFLECVQDMDHENMFWYRQDPGLGLRLIYFSYDVKMKEKGDIPEGYSVSREKKERFSLILESASTNQTSMYLCASSQTSGRSYNEQFFGPGTRLTVL.

The CDR3 region has the DNA TGTGCCTGGAGTGGGGGTCCGTGGACTCTCAACAGACAGCCCCAGCATTTT. Amino acids: CAWSGGPWTLNRQPQHF. This chain connects TRBV30 to TRBJ1-5; no reliable D call. Deletions cut 1 base from V and 7 bases from J, with 23 bases between. The CDR3 runs to 17 residues. Germline CDR1 reads GTSNPN; CDR2 reads SVGIG (reference sequence). The whole variable domain, filled in from reference TRBV30 and TRBJ1-5, reads SQTIHQWPATLVQPVGSPLSLECTVEGTSNPNLYWYRQAAGRGLQLLFYSVGIGQISSEVPQNLSASRPQDRQFILSSKKLLLSDSGFYLCAWSGGPWTLNRQPQHFGDGTRLSIL.

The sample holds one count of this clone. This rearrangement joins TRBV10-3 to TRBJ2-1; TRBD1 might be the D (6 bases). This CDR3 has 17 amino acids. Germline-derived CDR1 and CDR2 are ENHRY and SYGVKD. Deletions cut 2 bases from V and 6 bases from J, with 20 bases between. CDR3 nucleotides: TGTGCCATCAGTGAGCCAAACCGGGACATGGACGGCAATGAGCAGTTCTTC. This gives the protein CAISEPNRDMDGNEQFF.

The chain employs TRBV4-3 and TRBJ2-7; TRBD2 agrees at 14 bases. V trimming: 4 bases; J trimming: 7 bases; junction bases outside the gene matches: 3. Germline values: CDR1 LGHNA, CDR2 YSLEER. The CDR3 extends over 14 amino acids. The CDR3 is CASSPGLAGAEQYF. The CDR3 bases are TGCGCCAGCAGCCCGGGACTAGCGGGAGCTGAGCAGTACTTC.

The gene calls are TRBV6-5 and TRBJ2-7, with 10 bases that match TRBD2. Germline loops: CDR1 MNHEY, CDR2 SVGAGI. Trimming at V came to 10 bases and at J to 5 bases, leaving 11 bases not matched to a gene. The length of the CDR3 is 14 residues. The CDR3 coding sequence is TGTGCCATAGACGGGCTAGCGGGAGCCGACGAGCAGTACTTC. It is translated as CAIDGLAGADEQYF.

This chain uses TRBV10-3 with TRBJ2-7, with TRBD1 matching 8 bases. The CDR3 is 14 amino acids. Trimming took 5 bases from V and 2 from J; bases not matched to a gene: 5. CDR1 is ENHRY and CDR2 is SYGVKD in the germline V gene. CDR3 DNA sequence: TGTGCCATCAGTTCCGACAGGGGAGCCTACGAGCAGTACTTC. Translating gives CAISSDRGAYEQYF.

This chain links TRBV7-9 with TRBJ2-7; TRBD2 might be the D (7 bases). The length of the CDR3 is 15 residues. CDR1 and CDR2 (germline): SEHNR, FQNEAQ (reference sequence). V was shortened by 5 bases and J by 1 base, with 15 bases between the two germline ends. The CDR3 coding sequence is TGTGCCAGCAGCCTTGAAGGGGGGGGTTCCTACGAGCAGTACTTC. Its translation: CASSLEGGGSYEQYF.

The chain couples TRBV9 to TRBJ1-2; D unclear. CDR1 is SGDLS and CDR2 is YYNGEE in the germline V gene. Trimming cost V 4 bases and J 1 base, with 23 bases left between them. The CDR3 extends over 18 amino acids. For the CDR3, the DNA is TGTGCCAGCAGCCCAGGACTGTGCCCCCAGTCTTTTAACTATGGCTACACCTTC. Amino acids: CASSPGLCPQSFNYGYTF.

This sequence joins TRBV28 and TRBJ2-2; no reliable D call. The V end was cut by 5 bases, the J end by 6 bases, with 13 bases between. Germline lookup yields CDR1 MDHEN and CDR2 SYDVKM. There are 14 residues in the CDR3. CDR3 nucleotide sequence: TGTGCCAGCAGTCCGCCCACCCCGGCCGGGGAGCTGTTTTTT. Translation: CASSPPTPAGELFF.

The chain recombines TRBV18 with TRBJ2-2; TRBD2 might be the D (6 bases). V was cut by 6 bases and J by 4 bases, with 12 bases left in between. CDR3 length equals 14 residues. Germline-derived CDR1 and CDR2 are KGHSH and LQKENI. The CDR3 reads CASSLAACTGELFF. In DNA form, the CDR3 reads TGTGCCAGCTCTTTAGCGGCCTGCACCGGGGAGCTGTTTTTT.

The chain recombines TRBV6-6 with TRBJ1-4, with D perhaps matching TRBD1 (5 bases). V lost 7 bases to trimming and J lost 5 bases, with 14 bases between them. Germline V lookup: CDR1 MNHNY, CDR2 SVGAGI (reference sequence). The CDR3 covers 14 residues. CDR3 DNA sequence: TGTGCCAGCACCCCCCCAGGGAACAATGAAAAACTGTTTTTT. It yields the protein CASTPPGNNEKLFF.

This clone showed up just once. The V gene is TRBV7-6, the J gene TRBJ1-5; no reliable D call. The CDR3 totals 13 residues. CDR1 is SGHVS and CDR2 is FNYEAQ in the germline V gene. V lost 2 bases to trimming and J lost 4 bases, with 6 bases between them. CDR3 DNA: TGTGCCAGCAGCTTACAGGAAAATCAGCCCCAGCATTTT. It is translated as CASSLQENQPQHF.

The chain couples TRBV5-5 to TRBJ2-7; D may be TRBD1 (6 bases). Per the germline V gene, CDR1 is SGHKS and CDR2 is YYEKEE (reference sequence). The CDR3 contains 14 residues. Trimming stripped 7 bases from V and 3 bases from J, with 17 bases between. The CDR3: CASLTGLENYEQYF. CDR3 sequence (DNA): TGTGCCAGCCTAACAGGGCTTGAGAACTACGAGCAGTACTTC.

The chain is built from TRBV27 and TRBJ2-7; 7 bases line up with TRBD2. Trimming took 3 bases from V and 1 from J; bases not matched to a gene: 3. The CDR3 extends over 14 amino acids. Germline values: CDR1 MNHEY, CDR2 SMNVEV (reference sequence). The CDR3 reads CASSLGRASYEQYF. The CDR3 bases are TGTGCCAGCAGTTTGGGGAGGGCGTCCTACGAGCAGTACTTC.

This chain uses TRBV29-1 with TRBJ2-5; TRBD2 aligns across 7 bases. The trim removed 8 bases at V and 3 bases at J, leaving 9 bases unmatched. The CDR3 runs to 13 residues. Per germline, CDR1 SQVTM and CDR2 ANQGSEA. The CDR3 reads CSSAGVGKETQYF. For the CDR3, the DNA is TGCAGCTCTGCGGGAGTAGGTAAAGAGACCCAGTACTTC.

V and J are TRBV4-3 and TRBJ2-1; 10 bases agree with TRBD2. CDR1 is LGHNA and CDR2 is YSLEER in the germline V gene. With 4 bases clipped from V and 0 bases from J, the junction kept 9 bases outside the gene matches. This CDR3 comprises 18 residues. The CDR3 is CASSPGLAGASSYNEQFF. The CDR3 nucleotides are TGCGCCAGCAGCCCGGGGCTAGCGGGAGCGAGCTCCTACAATGAGCAGTTCTTC.

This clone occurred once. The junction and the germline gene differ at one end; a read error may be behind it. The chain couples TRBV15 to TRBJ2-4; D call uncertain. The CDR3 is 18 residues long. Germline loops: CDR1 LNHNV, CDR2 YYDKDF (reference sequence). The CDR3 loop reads CTTSRAIWSGNAKNIQYF. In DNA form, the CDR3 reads TGTACCACCAGCAGAGCGATCTGGTCAGGTAACGCCAAAAACATTCAGTACTTC.

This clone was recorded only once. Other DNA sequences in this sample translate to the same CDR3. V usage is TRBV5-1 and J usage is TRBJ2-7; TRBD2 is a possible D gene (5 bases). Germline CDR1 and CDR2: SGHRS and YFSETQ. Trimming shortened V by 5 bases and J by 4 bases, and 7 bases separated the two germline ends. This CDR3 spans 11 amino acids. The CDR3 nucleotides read TGCGCCAGCAGTCGCGGGTACGAGCAGTACTTC. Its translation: CASSRGYEQYF.

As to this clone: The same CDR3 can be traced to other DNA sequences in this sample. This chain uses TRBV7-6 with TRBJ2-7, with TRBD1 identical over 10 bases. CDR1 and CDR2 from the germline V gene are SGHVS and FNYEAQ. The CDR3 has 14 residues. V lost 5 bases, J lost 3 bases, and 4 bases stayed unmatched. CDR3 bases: TGTGCCAGCAGCCTAGGGACAGGGGTCTACGAGCAGTACTTC. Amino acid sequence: CASSLGTGVYEQYF.

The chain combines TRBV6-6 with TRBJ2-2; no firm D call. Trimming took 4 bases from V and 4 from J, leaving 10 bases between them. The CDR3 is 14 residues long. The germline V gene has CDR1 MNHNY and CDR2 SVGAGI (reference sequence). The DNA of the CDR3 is TGTGCCAGCAGTTCCGCGGATATCACCGGGGAGCTGTTTTTT. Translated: CASSSADITGELFF.

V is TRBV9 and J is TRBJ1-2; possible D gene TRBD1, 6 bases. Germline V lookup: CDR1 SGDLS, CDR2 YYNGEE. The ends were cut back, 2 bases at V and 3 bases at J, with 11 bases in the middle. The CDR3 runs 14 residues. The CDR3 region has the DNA TGTGCCAGCAGCGTTCGGGGGGCAGACTATGGCTACACCTTC. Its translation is CASSVRGADYGYTF.

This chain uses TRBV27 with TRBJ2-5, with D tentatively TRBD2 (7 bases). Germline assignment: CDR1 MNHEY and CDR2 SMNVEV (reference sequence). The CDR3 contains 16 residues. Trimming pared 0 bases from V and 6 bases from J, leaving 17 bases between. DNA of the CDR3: TGTGCCAGCAGTTTATCCGCGGGGGCCCCCAGCAAGACCCAGTACTTC. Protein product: CASSLSAGAPSKTQYF.

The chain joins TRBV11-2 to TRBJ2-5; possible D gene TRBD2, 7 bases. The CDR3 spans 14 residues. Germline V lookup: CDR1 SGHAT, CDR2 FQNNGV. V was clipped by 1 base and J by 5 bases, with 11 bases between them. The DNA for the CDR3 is TGTGCCAGCAGCTTAGTCGGGGGGCTCGAGACCCAGTACTTC. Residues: CASSLVGGLETQYF.